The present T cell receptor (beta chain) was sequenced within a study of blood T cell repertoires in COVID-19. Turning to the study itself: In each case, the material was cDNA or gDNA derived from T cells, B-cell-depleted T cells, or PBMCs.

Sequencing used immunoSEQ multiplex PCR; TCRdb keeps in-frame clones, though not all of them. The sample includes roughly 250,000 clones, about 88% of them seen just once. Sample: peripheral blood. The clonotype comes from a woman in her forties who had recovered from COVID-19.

This CDR3 reads CASAQRVSGANVLTF. Written as DNA, the CDR3 is TGTGCCAGTGCCCAGCGGGTATCTGGGGCCAACGTCCTGACTTTC. The V gene is TRBV19, the J gene TRBJ2-6; a weak D match, TRBD2 (6 bases). CDR1 is LNHDA and CDR2 is SQIVND in the germline V gene (reference sequence). The CDR3 has 15 residues. V lost 8 bases and J 1 base, leaving 12 bases between the germline ends.